The following is a T cell receptor (beta chain) sequence with its context. These data belong to a study of blood T cell repertoires in COVID-19. Background on the study: The study drew acute and convalescent COVID-19 samples from the United States, Italy and Spain. The analysed material was cDNA or gDNA that came from T cells, B-cell-depleted T cells, or PBMCs.

After removal of 7 bases from V and 5 bases from J, the junction contained 3 bases not matched to a gene. CDR3 size: 14 residues. CDR1 is SNHLY, CDR2 FYNNEI, per germline. Authors' analysis steps: Reference gene primers were amplified, and this amplification served to estimate nucleated cell counts. Only in-frame clones appear in the TCRdb table, and some are missing; sequencing was by immunoSEQ multiplex PCR. V and J calls and clone size are given by that table; D and trimming were obtained from the DNA. The table records 130,000 to 150,000 clones, approximately 84% of them present only once. The TCR sequence derives from a human donor in a cohort sampled during active COVID-19. This chain uses TRBV2 with TRBJ2-2; 11 bases fit TRBD1. The specimen was peripheral blood. CDR3 nucleotides: TGTGCCAGCAAAGGGACAGGGGGGACCGGGGAGCTGTTTTTT. It translates to CASKGTGGTGELFF. The full variable domain, with the rest looked up from reference TRBV2 and TRBJ2-2, is EPEVTQTPSHQVTQMGQEVILRCVPISNHLYFYWYRQILGQKVEFLVSFYNNEISEKSEIFDDQFSVERPDGSNFTLKIRSTKLEDSAMYFCASKGTGGTGELFFGEGSRLTVL.